The 18 T cell receptor beta chains given below trace back to one sample, sequenced in a study of T-cell memory formation after mild COVID-19. TCRdb independently ran MiXCR on the 5' RACE reads; one entry per CDR3 protein. This table holds around 420,000 distinct CDR3 sequences, roughly 24% found once. Material for sequencing was PBMCs or a T cell subset sorted from them (not recorded which). The receptor set was obtained from an adult woman who had mild COVID-19 (a few samples of this study predate the infection). Cell type and time point are not known.

The chain links TRBV7-3 to TRBJ2-3; 8 bases fit TRBD1. Germline-derived CDR1 and CDR2 are SGHTA and FQGTGA. Trimming took 5 bases from V and 4 from J; bases not matched to a gene: 8. This CDR3 has 15 residues. In DNA form, the CDR3 reads TGTGCCAGCAGCCTCCAGGGGGCGCGCGCAGATACGCAGTATTTT. Translating it yields CASSLQGARADTQYF.

This clonotype appeared a few times. This chain links TRBV7-3 with TRBJ2-1; D might be TRBD2 (7 bases). CDR1 SGHTA and CDR2 FQGTGA come from the germline V gene. V was shortened by 0 bases and J by 4 bases, with 16 bases between the two germline ends. This CDR3 has 17 residues. CDR3 sequence: CASSLTSWRGQYNEQFF. The CDR3 DNA reads as TGTGCCAGCAGCTTAACGTCGTGGCGGGGGCAATACAATGAGCAGTTCTTC.

The chain employs TRBV7-9 and TRBJ2-1, with 15 bases aligning to TRBD2. Germline V CDR1 and CDR2: SEHNR, FQNEAQ (reference sequence). V lost 5 bases and J lost 4; bases outside the gene matches: 9. This CDR3 contains 18 residues. The CDR3 DNA reads TGTGCCAGCAGCCCCCCACCGGGACTAGCGGGGGGATACAATGAGCAGTTCTTC. It encodes CASSPPPGLAGGYNEQFF.

The sample holds a few counts of this clonotype. The J gene is TRBJ1-2, the V gene TRBV10-3, with no clear D. Trimming took 3 bases from V and 4 from J, leaving 9 bases between them. The CDR3 consists of 13 residues. CDR1 and CDR2 (germline): ENHRY, SYGVKD. The CDR3 region has the DNA TGTGCCATCAGTGATATCCAGAGCTATGGCTACACCTTC. It is translated as CAISDIQSYGYTF.

This clonotype was detected only a few times. The chain employs TRBV19 and TRBJ2-3; perhaps TRBD2 as D (6 bases). Trimming took off 6 bases at V and 0 bases at J, with 16 bases between the two ends. Germline V lookup: CDR1 LNHDA, CDR2 SQIVND (reference sequence). CDR3 length equals 16 residues. CDR3 sequence reads: CASRGVSGGSTDTQYF. The CDR3 bases are TGTGCCAGTAGGGGAGTGTCCGGGGGAAGCACAGATACGCAGTATTTT.

The table lists this clonotype with a few counts. The chain combines TRBV29-1 with TRBJ1-2; unclear D gene. This CDR3 contains 11 residues. V gave up 4 bases and J gave up 5 bases, with 8 bases separating them. Germline CDR1 and CDR2: SQVTM and ANQGSEA. CDR3 protein: CSVVDPYGYTF. CDR3 DNA: TGCAGCGTTGTTGATCCTTATGGCTACACCTTC. Supplemented by reference TRBV29-1 and TRBJ1-2, the full variable domain reads SAVISQKPSRDICQRGTSLTIQCQVDSQVTMMFWYRQQPGQSLTLIATANQGSEATYESGFVIDKFPISRPNLTFSTLTVSNMSPEDSSIYLCSVVDPYGYTFGSGTRLTVV.

This sequence joins TRBV5-1 and TRBJ2-3, with 12 bases lining up with TRBD2. Germline CDR1 and CDR2: SGHRS and YFSETQ. The CDR3 covers 18 residues. The V gene end was trimmed by 0 bases and the J gene end by 4 bases; junction bases not matched to a gene: 9. The DNA for the CDR3 is TGCGCCAGCAGCTTGGGGCTAGCGGGGGGGCCCGCCGCAGATACGCAGTATTTT. Its protein is CASSLGLAGGPAADTQYF.

This clonotype turned up a few times. The chain recombines TRBV12-3 or TRBV12-4 with TRBJ2-2; D unclear. The V gene lost 3 bases and the J gene lost 5 bases, with 10 bases spanning the gap. The CDR3 is 14 amino acids. The CDR3 sequence is CASSFGSGTGELFF. In nucleotides, the CDR3 is TGTGCCAGCAGTTTCGGATCGGGTACCGGGGAGCTGTTTTTT.

This clonotype was observed a handful of times. V is TRBV20-1 and J is TRBJ1-3; TRBD1 aligns across 10 bases. The CDR3 extends over 16 amino acids. After removal of 4 bases from V and 4 bases from J, the junction contained 10 bases not matched to a gene. The germline V gene has CDR1 DFQATT and CDR2 SNEGSKA (reference sequence). The DNA for the CDR3 is TGCAGTGCTACCCGGGACAGGGGCAAAGCGGGAAACACCATATATTTT. Amino acid sequence: CSATRDRGKAGNTIYF.

This clonotype was found a few times. CDR3 residues: CASSQGGIDSYEQYF. The CDR3 nucleotides are TGCGCCAGCAGCCAAGGAGGAATCGACTCCTACGAGCAGTACTTC. The gene calls are TRBV4-1 and TRBJ2-7; D ambiguous. Germline V gene sequence: CDR1 MGHRA, CDR2 YSYEKL. The CDR3 has 15 residues. The V end was cut by 1 base, the J end by 0 bases, with 10 bases between.

This clonotype has at least ten counts. The chain is built from TRBV7-9 and TRBJ2-7; D gene ambiguous. Germline V gene lookup returns CDR1 SEHNR and CDR2 FQNEAQ (reference sequence). The CDR3 loop spans 13 amino acids. V was cut by 3 bases and J by 2 bases, with 8 bases left in between. CDR3 in amino acids: CASSFSFTYEQYF. The CDR3 bases are TGTGCCAGCAGCTTTAGCTTTACCTACGAGCAGTACTTC.

The V call is TRBV29-1, the J call TRBJ1-1; D remains ambiguous. CDR3 length: 13 residues. The V gene's germline CDR1 is SQVTM and CDR2 ANQGSEA. Trimming pared 3 bases from V and 1 base from J, leaving 9 bases between. The CDR3 is CSVEEHRNTEAFF. The CDR3 bases are TGCAGCGTTGAGGAGCACAGGAACACTGAAGCTTTCTTT.

The V and J genes are TRBV7-6 and TRBJ2-5; 9 nucleotides line up with TRBD2. The CDR3 is 13 residues long. The junction had 5 bases not matched to a gene; V was cut back by 5 bases and J by 7 bases. The germline V gene encodes CDR1 SGHVS and CDR2 FNYEAQ. The CDR3 bases are TGTGCCAGCAGCCGCGCAGCGGGGGGGACCCAGTACTTC. Encoded protein: CASSRAAGGTQYF.

The rearrangement joins TRBV20-1 to TRBJ2-4; TRBD1 might be the D (6 bases). Trimming stripped 0 bases from V and 1 base from J, with 13 bases between. This CDR3 contains 16 residues. Germline CDR1 reads DFQATT; CDR2 reads SNEGSKA (reference sequence). The CDR3 loop is CSARDFYTGAKNIQYF. The CDR3 DNA reads TGCAGTGCTAGAGACTTTTACACAGGGGCCAAAAACATTCAGTACTTC.

This clonotype was detected many times. The CDR3 DNA sequence: TGTGCCAGCAGTTTAGTGTCCGGAAATGAGCAGTTCTTC. Its translation: CASSLVSGNEQFF. The chain links TRBV12-3 or TRBV12-4 to TRBJ2-1; D is ambiguous. V was pared by 1 base and J by 7 bases, with 8 bases between. The CDR3 runs to 13 residues.

The V call is TRBV4-1, the J call TRBJ1-4; 12 positions agree with TRBD1. CDR1 is MGHRA and CDR2 is YSYEKL in the germline V gene. V shed 7 bases, J shed 8 bases, and the junction held 11 bases outside the gene matches. The CDR3 sequence is 16 residues long. Here the CDR3 DNA reads TGCGCCAGCAACCCTATGTCCGGGACAGGGGGCGAAAAACTGTTTTTT. As protein: CASNPMSGTGGEKLFF.

The chain joins TRBV12-3 or TRBV12-4 to TRBJ2-1, with 7 bases fitting TRBD1. This CDR3 has 15 residues. Unmatched junction bases numbered 3, after V lost 4 bases and J lost 0 bases. The DNA for the CDR3 is TGTGCCAGCAGTTCCGGGGACAGCTCCTACAATGAGCAGTTCTTC. It yields the protein CASSSGDSSYNEQFF.

This clonotype was counted only a few times. The chain combines TRBV9 with TRBJ2-3; unclear D gene. This CDR3 contains 14 residues. Germline values: CDR1 SGDLS, CDR2 YYNGEE. The V end was cut by 1 base, the J end by 6 bases, with 12 bases between. Here the CDR3 reads CASSVSWARDTQYF. The CDR3 bases are TGTGCCAGCAGCGTATCCTGGGCGAGGGATACGCAGTATTTT.